Below are 11 T cell receptor beta chains sequenced from a single sample in a study of blood T cells in healthy people across ages (dated by TCRdb to between 2014 and 2017). The library came from 5' RACE. A second PCR of roughly 6 to 12 cycles was run with a J-beta primer mix and a sample-barcoded 5' primer. TCRdb reanalyzed the raw reads on its own, using fastp at Q25 for trimming and MiXCR for clone calling, and kept in-frame beta chains. All rows with the same CDR3 protein become a single entry with the most common DNA and genes. The sample yields roughly 1.9 million distinct CDR3 sequences; more than 35% were counted once. The biggest ten clones account for 23% of the sample. The sample taken for sequencing was blood. These receptors were obtained from a human donor in good health.

The CDR3, as DNA: TGTGCCAGCAGCCAAGATCTACGGGGGTTAGAAGAGACCCAGTACTTC. Its translation is CASSQDLRGLEETQYF. This chain joins TRBV3-1 and TRBJ2-7, with a tentative D call TRBD2 (6 bases). The J call may not be correct, given that the DNA end is closer to TRBJ2-5. This CDR3 region has 16 residues. Per germline, CDR1 LGHDT and CDR2 YNNKEL (reference sequence).

This rearrangement joins TRBV7-2 to TRBJ2-1; TRBD2 matches at 12 bases. The junction had 9 bases not matched to a gene; V was cut back by 5 bases and J by 7 bases. This CDR3 comprises 16 residues. Germline assignment: CDR1 SGHTA and CDR2 FQGNSA. The CDR3 here is CASSRLLAGGANEQFF. CDR3 bases: TGTGCCAGCAGCAGATTACTAGCGGGGGGAGCAAATGAGCAGTTCTTC.

The gene calls are TRBV24-1 and TRBJ2-5, with 10 bases aligning to TRBD1. TRBJ2-7 explains the end of the DNA better; the J call may be wrong. CDR3 size: 14 residues. Germline lookup yields CDR1 KGHDR and CDR2 SFDVKD. The chain's CDR3 is CATSPGTGVYEQYF. CDR3 DNA sequence: TGTGCCACCAGTCCCGGGACAGGGGTCTACGAGCAGTACTTC.

This clonotype has just a few counts. This chain connects TRBV7-2 to TRBJ2-4; TRBD2 matches at 7 bases. The closer fit of TRBJ2-7 to the DNA end suggests the J call may be wrong. Germline CDR1 is SGHTA and CDR2 is FQGNSA. The CDR3 spans 15 residues. For the CDR3, the DNA is TGTGCCAGCAGCCAAACCGGGACTACCGCCTACGAGCAGTACTTC. Protein sequence: CASSQTGTTAYEQYF.

This clonotype has ten or more counts. V gene TRBV4-3 combines with J gene TRBJ2-6, with D hard to call. There are 16 residues in the CDR3. Between the trimmed V and J ends, which lost 0 bases and 4 bases, there was a span of 10 bases. Germline values: CDR1 LGHNA, CDR2 YSLEER. Here the CDR3 reads CASSQETGGGANVLTF. For the CDR3, the DNA is TGCGCCAGCAGCCAAGAAACGGGTGGCGGGGCCAACGTCCTGACTTTC.

This clonotype has more than one count but fewer than ten. The chain couples TRBV6-1 to TRBJ2-4; D is ambiguous. Trimming took 6 bases from V and 13 from J, leaving 16 bases between them. Looked up from germline, CDR1 is MNHNS and CDR2 is SASEGT. The CDR3 extends over 12 amino acids. The CDR3 here is CASSPKSEEQYF. CDR3 DNA: TGTGCCAGCAGCCCCAAGTCGGAAGAGCAGTACTTC.

This CDR3 is CASSPRLSGGRGEQYF. CDR3 bases: TGCGCCAGCAGCCCCCGTTTAAGCGGGGGCCGAGGTGAGCAGTACTTC. The rearrangement uses TRBV4-3 and TRBJ2-5; 8 nucleotides line up with TRBD2. The trim removed 4 bases at V and 11 bases at J, leaving 18 bases unmatched. CDR1 LGHNA and CDR2 YSLEER come from the germline V gene. This CDR3 spans 16 amino acids.

Points on this clonotype: Germline and junction disagree at one end, which may indicate a read error. V usage is TRBV20-1 and J usage is TRBJ1-2; D call uncertain. CDR3 length equals 13 residues. CDR1 is DFQATT and CDR2 is SNEGSKA in the germline V gene (reference sequence). CDR3: CSANPVVAPGYTF. In DNA form, the CDR3 reads TGTAGTGCTAATCCCGTCGTAGCCCCTGGCTACACCTTC.

This clonotype was seen repeatedly, ten times or more. The chain recombines TRBV29-1 with TRBJ2-7; no firm D call. In germline, CDR1 is SQVTM, CDR2 ANQGSEA. V gave up 4 bases and J gave up 2 bases, with 9 bases separating them. The CDR3 is made up of 12 amino acids. CDR3 nucleotides: TGCAGCGTTGCTCGGGCGCCCTACGAGCAGTACTTC. Protein sequence: CSVARAPYEQYF.

This clonotype showed up just a few times. The chain carries TRBV6-5 and TRBJ1-2; TRBD1 matches at 8 bases. J was trimmed by 3 bases and V by 8 bases; bases with no gene match: 11. Looked up from germline, CDR1 is MNHEY and CDR2 is SVGAGI. The CDR3 sequence is 15 residues long. In nucleotides, the CDR3 is TGTGCCAGCCGTGCTTTGGGACAGGCGGACTATGGCTACACCTTC. Translation gives CASRALGQADYGYTF.

This clonotype was seen ten or more times. The chain combines TRBV20-1 with TRBJ1-2, with D hard to call. V lost 1 base, J lost 2 bases, and 5 bases lay in between. The CDR3 spans 12 residues. From germline, CDR1 is DFQATT and CDR2 SNEGSKA (reference sequence). The CDR3 DNA reads TGCAGTGCTAGAGCCACCAACTATGGCTACACCTTC. Protein sequence: CSARATNYGYTF.